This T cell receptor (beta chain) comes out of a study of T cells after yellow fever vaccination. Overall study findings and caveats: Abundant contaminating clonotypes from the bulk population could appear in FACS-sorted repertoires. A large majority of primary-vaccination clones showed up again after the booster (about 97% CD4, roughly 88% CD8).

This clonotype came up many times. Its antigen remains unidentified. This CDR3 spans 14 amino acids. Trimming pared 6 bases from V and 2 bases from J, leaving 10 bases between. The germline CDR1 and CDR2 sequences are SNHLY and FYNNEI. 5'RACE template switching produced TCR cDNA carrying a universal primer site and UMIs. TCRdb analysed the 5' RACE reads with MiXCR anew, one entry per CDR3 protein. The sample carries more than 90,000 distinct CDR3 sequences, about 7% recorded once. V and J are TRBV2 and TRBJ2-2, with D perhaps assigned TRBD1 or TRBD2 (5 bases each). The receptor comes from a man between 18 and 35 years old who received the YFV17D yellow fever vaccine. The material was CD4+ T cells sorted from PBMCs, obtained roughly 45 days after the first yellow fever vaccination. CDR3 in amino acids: CASSRERNTGELFF. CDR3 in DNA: TGTGCCAGCAGCAGGGAGAGAAACACCGGGGAGCTGTTTTTT.